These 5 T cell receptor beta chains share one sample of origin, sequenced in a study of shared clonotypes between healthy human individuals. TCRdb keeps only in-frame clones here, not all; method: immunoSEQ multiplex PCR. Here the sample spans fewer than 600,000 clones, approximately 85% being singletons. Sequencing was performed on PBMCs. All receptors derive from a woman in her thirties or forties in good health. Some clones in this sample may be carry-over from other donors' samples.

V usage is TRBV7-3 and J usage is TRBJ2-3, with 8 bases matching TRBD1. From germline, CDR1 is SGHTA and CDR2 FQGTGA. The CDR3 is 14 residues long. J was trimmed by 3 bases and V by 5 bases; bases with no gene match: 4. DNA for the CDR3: TGTGCCAGCAGCCCGGGACAGGCTACAGATACGCAGTATTTT. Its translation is CASSPGQATDTQYF.

The CDR3 loop is CASSPSTGESDQFF. The CDR3 DNA sequence: TGTGCCAGCTCACCAAGTACAGGGGAAAGTGATCAGTTCTTC. This chain uses TRBV18 with TRBJ2-1, with 7 nucleotides matching TRBD1. CDR1 and CDR2 from the germline V gene are KGHSH and LQKENI. CDR3 length equals 14 residues. The ends lost 2 bases at V and 13 bases at J; junction bases unmatched: 11.

CDR3 nucleotides: TGTGCCAGCAGCTCAAGAACCCCTAACTATGGCTACACCTTC. It is translated as CASSSRTPNYGYTF. The chain employs TRBV9 and TRBJ1-2; D is unclear. The CDR3 length is 14 residues. With 4 bases removed from V and 0 bases from J, the gap between germline ends came to 10 bases. Germline CDR1 and CDR2: SGDLS and YYNGEE. The variable domain in full, completed from reference TRBV9 and TRBJ1-2, reads DSGVTQTPKHLITATGQRVTLRCSPRSGDLSVYWYQQSLDQGLQFLIQYYNGEERAKGNILERFSAQQFPDLHSELNLSSLELGDSALYFCASSSRTPNYGYTFGSGTRLTVV.

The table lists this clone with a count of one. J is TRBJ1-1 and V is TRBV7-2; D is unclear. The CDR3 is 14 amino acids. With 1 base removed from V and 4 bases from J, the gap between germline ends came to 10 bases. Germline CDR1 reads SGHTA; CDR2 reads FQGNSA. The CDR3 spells CASSLGNRGTEAFF. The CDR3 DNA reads TGTGCCAGCAGCTTAGGAAACCGCGGCACTGAAGCTTTCTTT.

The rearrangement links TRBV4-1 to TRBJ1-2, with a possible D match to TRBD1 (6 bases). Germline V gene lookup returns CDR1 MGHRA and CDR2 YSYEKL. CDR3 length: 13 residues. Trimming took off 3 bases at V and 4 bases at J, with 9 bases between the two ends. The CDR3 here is CASSQAGAYGYTF. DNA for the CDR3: TGCGCCAGCAGCCAGGCGGGGGCCTATGGCTACACCTTC.